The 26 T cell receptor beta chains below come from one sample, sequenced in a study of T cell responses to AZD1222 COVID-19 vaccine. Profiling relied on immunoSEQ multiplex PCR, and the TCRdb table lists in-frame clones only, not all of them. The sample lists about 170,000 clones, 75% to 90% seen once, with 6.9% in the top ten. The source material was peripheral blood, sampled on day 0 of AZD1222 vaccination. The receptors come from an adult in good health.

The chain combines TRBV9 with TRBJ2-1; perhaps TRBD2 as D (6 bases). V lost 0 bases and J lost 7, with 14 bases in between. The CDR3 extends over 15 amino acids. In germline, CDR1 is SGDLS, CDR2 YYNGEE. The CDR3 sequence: CASSVARGSSNEQFF. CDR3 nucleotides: TGTGCCAGCAGCGTAGCTCGGGGGTCTTCAAATGAGCAGTTCTTC.

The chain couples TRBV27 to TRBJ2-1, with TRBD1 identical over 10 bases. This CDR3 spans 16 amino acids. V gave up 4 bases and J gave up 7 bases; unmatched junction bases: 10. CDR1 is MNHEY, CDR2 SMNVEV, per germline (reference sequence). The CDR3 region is CASSSVNGQGGNEQFF. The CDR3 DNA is TGTGCCAGCAGTTCCGTAAATGGACAGGGGGGGAATGAGCAGTTCTTC.

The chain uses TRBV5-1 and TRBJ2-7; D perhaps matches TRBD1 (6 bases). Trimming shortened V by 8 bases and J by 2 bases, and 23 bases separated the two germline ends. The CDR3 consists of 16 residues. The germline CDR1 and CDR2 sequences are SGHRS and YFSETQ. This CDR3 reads CARKVYWGQVPYEQYV. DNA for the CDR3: TGCGCCAGGAAAGTTTACTGGGGACAAGTGCCCTACGAGCAGTACGTC.

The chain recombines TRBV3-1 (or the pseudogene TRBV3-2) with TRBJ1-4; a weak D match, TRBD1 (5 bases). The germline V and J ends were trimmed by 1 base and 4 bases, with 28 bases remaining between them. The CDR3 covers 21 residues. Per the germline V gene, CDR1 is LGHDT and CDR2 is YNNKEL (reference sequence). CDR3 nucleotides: TGTGCCAGCAGCCAAGTCTTTTGGGACCGAGAAGTACAGAACCTTAATGAAAAACTGTTTTTT. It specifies CASSQVFWDREVQNLNEKLFF.

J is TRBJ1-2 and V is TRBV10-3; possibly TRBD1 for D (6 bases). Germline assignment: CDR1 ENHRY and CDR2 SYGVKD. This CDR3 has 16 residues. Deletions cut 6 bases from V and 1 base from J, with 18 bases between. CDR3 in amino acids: CAISPGVGGFNYGYTF. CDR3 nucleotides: TGTGCCATCAGCCCGGGGGTAGGGGGATTTAACTATGGCTACACCTTC.

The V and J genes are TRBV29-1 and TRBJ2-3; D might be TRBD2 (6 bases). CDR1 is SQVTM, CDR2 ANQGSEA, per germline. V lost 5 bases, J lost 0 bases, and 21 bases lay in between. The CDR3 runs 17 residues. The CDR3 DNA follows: TGCAGCGTTTTGCTCTCGGCGGGGCAATCTAGCACAGATACGCAGTATTTT. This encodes CSVLLSAGQSSTDTQYF.

This CDR3 reads CASSPHGQGAYNEQFF. CDR3 bases: TGTGCCAGCAGCCCACACGGACAGGGGGCCTACAATGAGCAGTTCTTC. This sequence joins TRBV9 and TRBJ2-1; 10 bases agree with TRBD1. J was trimmed by 2 bases and V by 4 bases; bases with no gene match: 6. CDR1 and CDR2 from the germline V gene are SGDLS and YYNGEE. The CDR3 loop spans 16 amino acids.

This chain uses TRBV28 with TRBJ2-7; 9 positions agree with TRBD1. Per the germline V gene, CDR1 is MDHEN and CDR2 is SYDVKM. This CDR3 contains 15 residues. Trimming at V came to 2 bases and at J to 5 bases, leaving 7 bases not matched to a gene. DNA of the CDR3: TGTGCCAGCAGTTTAGAGGACAGGGGTGGCGACGAGCAGTACTTC. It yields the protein CASSLEDRGGDEQYF.

CDR3 DNA sequence: TGTGCCAGCAGCTGGATGACGCAGCTCGACTACGAGCAGTACTTC. The encoded protein is CASSWMTQLDYEQYF. The J gene is TRBJ2-7, the V gene TRBV7-2; no clear D gene. The CDR3 contains 15 residues. V lost 4 bases, J lost 3 bases, and 16 bases lay in between. The germline CDR1 and CDR2 sequences are SGHTA and FQGNSA. The whole variable domain, filled in from reference TRBV7-2 and TRBJ2-7, reads GAGVSQSPSNKVTEKGKDVELRCDPISGHTALYWYRQSLGQGLEFLIYFQGNSAPDKSGLPSDRFSAERTGGSVSTLTIQRTQQEDSAVYLCASSWMTQLDYEQYFGPGTRLTVT.

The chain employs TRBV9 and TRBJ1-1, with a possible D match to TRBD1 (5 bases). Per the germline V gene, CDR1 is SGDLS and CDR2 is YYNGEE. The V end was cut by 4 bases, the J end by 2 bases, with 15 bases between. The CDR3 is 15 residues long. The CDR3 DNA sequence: TGTGCCAGCAGCCAATCCCCTACAGGAAACACTGAAGCTTTCTTT. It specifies CASSQSPTGNTEAFF.

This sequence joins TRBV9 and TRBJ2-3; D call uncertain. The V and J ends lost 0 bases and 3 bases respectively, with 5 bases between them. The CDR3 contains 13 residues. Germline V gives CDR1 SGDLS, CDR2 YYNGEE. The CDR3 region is CASSVALTDTQYF. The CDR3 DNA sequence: TGTGCCAGCAGCGTAGCCCTTACAGATACGCAGTATTTT.

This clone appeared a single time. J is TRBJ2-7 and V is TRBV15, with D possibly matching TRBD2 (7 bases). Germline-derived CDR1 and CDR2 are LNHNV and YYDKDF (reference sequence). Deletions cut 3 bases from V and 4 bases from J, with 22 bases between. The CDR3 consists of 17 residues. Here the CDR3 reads CATSSGGPGQKPYEQYF. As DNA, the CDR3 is TGTGCCACCAGCAGCGGGGGGCCCGGGCAGAAGCCGTACGAGCAGTACTTC.

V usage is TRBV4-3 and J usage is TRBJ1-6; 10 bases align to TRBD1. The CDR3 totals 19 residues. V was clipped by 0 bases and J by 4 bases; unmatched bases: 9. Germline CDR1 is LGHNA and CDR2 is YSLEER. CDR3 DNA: TGCGCCAGCAGCCAAGATTTAAGGGACAGGGGCCCATATAATTCACCCCTCCACTTT. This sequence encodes CASSQDLRDRGPYNSPLHF.

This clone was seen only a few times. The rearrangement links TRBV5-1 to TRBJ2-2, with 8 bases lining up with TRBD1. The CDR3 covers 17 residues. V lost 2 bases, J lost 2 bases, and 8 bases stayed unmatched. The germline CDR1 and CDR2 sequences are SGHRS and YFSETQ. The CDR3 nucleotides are TGCGCCAGCAGCTTTGGGAAAGGACAGGGTAACACCGGGGAGCTGTTTTTT. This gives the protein CASSFGKGQGNTGELFF.

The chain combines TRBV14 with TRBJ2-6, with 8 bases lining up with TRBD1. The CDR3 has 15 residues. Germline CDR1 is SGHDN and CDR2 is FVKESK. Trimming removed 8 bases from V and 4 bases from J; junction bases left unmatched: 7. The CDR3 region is CASGRTGSGANVLTF. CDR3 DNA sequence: TGTGCCAGCGGTCGGACAGGGTCCGGGGCCAACGTCCTGACTTTC. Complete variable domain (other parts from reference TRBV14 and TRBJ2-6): EAGVTQFPSHSVIEKGQTVTLRCDPISGHDNLYWYRRVMGKEIKFLLHFVKESKQDESGMPNNRFLAERTGGTYSTLKVQPAELEDSGVYFCASGRTGSGANVLTFGAGSRLTVL.

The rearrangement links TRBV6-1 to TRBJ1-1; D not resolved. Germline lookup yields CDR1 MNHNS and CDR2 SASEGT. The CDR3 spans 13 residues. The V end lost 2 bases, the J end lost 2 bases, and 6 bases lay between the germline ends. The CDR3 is CASSELHNTEAFF. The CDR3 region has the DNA TGTGCCAGCAGTGAATTACACAACACTGAAGCTTTCTTT.

The CDR3 bases are TGTGCCAGCAGCTTAGCCCAGTGTAGGGGGGCGTACGAGCAGTACTTC. It specifies CASSLAQCRGAYEQYF. J is TRBJ2-7 and V is TRBV11-3, with D tentatively TRBD1 or TRBD2 (6 bases each). V lost 1 base to trimming and J lost 4 bases, with 17 bases between them. The length of the CDR3 is 16 residues. Germline V gene sequence: CDR1 SGHNT, CDR2 YENEEA.

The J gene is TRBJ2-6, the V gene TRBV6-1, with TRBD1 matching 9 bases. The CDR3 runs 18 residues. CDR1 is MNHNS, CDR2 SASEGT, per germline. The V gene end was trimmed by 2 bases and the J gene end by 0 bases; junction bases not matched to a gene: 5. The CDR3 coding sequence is TGTGCCAGCAGTGAACTTTGGGGACAGGGCTCTGGGGCCAACGTCCTGACTTTC. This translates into CASSELWGQGSGANVLTF.

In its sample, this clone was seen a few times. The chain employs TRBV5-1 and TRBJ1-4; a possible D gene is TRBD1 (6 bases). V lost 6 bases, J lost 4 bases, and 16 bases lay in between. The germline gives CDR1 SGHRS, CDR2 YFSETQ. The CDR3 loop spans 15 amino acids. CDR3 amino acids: CASNLGGRVNEKLFF. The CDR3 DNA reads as TGCGCCAGCAACCTCGGGGGGCGCGTTAATGAAAAACTGTTTTTT.

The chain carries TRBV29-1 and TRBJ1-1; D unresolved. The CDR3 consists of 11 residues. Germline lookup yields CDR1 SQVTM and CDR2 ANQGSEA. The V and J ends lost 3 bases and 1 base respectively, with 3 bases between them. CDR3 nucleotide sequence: TGCAGCGTTGAGGCGAACACTGAAGCTTTCTTT. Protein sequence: CSVEANTEAFF.

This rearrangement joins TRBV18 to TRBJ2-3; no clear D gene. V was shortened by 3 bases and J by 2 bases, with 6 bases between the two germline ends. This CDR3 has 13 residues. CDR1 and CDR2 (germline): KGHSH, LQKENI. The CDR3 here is CASSPGDTDTQYF. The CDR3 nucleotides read TGTGCCAGCTCACCGGGCGACACAGATACGCAGTATTTT.

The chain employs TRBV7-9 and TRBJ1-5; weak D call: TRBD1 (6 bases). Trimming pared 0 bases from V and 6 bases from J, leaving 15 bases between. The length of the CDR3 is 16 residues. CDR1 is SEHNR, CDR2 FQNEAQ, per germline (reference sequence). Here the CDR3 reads CASSLALGGLIQPQHF. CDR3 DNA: TGTGCCAGCAGCTTAGCGCTAGGGGGGTTGATTCAGCCCCAGCATTTT.

CDR3 bases: TGTGCCAGCAGCGGAGGACAGGGGGCGAATTCCTACGAGCAGTACTTC. Its translation is CASSGGQGANSYEQYF. The chain is built from TRBV7-6 and TRBJ2-7; TRBD1 agrees at 11 bases. V gave up 5 bases and J gave up 1 base; unmatched junction bases: 7. The germline CDR1 and CDR2 sequences are SGHVS and FNYEAQ. This CDR3 is built from 16 residues.

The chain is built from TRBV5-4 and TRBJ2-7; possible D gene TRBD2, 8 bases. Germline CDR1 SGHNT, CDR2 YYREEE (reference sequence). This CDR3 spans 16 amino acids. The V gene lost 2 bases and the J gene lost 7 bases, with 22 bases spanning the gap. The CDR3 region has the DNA TGTGCCAGCAGCTTAGGGGGCGGGGGGCTTTCGGCTGAGCAGTACTTC. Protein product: CASSLGGGGLSAEQYF.

The DNA for the CDR3 is TGTGCCAGCAGCGTATCGGTTCGTCAGCCCCAGCATTTT. As protein: CASSVSVRQPQHF. J is TRBJ1-5 and V is TRBV9; unclear D gene. Deletions cut 1 base from V and 6 bases from J, with 8 bases between. Per germline, CDR1 SGDLS and CDR2 YYNGEE. CDR3 size: 13 residues.

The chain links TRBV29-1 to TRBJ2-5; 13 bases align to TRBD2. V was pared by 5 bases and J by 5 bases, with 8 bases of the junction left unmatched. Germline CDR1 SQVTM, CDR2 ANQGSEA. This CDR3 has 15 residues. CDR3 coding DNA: TGCAGCGTTCGCGGACTAGCGGGGGACGGGGAGACCCAGTACTTC. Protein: CSVRGLAGDGETQYF.